This TCR beta chain was recorded in a study of blood T cells in healthy people across ages. Every donor provided roughly 10 milliliters of peripheral blood. Then a second PCR, running about 6 to 12 cycles, was carried out with a sample-barcoded 5' primer and a J-beta primer mix. The template-switch adaptor, which had 12 random nucleotides, put a tag on each cDNA molecule. MiXCR, run by TCRdb on the 5' RACE reads, gives a single entry per CDR3 protein. The table has about 1.4 million distinct CDR3 sequences, roughly 64% seen once. This CDR3 contains 16 residues. The germline CDR1 and CDR2 sequences are SEHNR and FQNEAQ (reference sequence). V was clipped by 5 bases and J by 5 bases; unmatched bases: 15. This clonotype was detected only a few times. The antigen is not known. Study outcomes and limitations: Roughly linear age-related decline in beta diversity appeared, significant by age roughly 40. It was not known whether donors were CMV positive (a possible confounder of expanded clonotype changes).

Material: blood. This chain uses TRBV7-9 with TRBJ2-7; 7 bases fit TRBD1. The TCR was taken from a man younger than 35 in good health. For the CDR3, the DNA is TGTGCCAGCAGCGCCATTGAGACAGGGTCTAAGAACGAGCAGTACTTC. As protein: CASSAIETGSKNEQYF.